Below, 25 T cell receptor beta chains from the same sample are listed, as sequenced in a study of response to subunit inactivated influenza vaccine. TCRdb called the RT-PCR reads again in MiXCR, with one record for every CDR3 protein. The sample comprises roughly 160,000 distinct CDR3 sequences, around 10% of which are singletons, and around 35% rests with the top ten. The sequences come from CD8+ T cells sorted from PBMCs, collected 23 months after vaccination. All receptors derive from a man between 45 and 75 years old who received an inactivated influenza vaccine.

The rearrangement uses TRBV7-9 and TRBJ2-7; 7 nucleotides line up with TRBD1. J was trimmed by 2 bases and V by 4 bases; bases with no gene match: 5. The CDR3 is 14 amino acids. Germline V gives CDR1 SEHNR, CDR2 FQNEAQ (reference sequence). The CDR3 bases are TGTGCCAGCAGCTATAGGGACAGCCCCTACGAGCAGTACTTC. Translation: CASSYRDSPYEQYF.

Many counts were recorded for this clonotype. The V gene is TRBV6-1, the J gene TRBJ1-3; D is unresolved. This CDR3 region has 15 residues. The V gene lost 4 bases and the J gene lost 0 bases, with 10 bases spanning the gap. Germline loops: CDR1 MNHNS, CDR2 SASEGT. The CDR3 region is CASSGWTASGNTIYF. The CDR3 coding sequence is TGTGCCAGCAGTGGATGGACGGCCTCTGGAAACACCATATATTTT.

There are many counts of this clonotype. The CDR3 here is CASSLDPQGSYEQYF. CDR3 in DNA: TGTGCCAGCAGCCTAGACCCACAGGGCTCCTACGAGCAGTACTTC. This chain joins TRBV6-1 and TRBJ2-7, with TRBD1 as a possible D gene (6 bases). The germline CDR1 and CDR2 sequences are MNHNS and SASEGT. The CDR3 contains 15 residues. V lost 6 bases, J lost 0 bases, and 15 bases lay in between.

The CDR3 protein is CASSLALNGELFF. The CDR3 DNA reads TGTGCCAGCAGCTTAGCGCTCAACGGGGAGCTGTTTTTT. The rearrangement joins TRBV7-8 to TRBJ2-2, with unresolved D. The CDR3 sequence is 13 residues long. Germline CDR1 is SGHVS and CDR2 is FQNEAQ. The V end was cut by 0 bases, the J end by 7 bases, with 6 bases between.

This clonotype was counted many times. CDR3 DNA: TGTGCCACCAGCAGTAACAGGGGGAGGTTCGGGGAGCTGTTTTTT. This codes for CATSSNRGRFGELFF. The rearrangement joins TRBV15 to TRBJ2-2; 8 nucleotides align to TRBD1. Germline trimming cut 3 bases from V and 7 bases from J; bases unmatched to any gene: 7. The CDR3 consists of 15 residues. Germline CDR1 and CDR2: LNHNV and YYDKDF (reference sequence).

This clonotype has ten or more counts. This chain uses TRBV29-1 with TRBJ2-2; D is unresolved. Germline CDR1 is SQVTM and CDR2 is ANQGSEA. The ends were cut back, 4 bases at V and 1 base at J, with 10 bases in the middle. The CDR3 runs to 14 residues. CDR3 region: CSVVSVENTGELFF. The CDR3 nucleotides read TGCAGCGTTGTAAGCGTCGAGAACACCGGGGAGCTGTTTTTT.

This clonotype came up many times. The chain has TRBV2 and TRBJ2-1, with D possibly being TRBD1 (6 bases). The CDR3 length is 14 residues. In germline, CDR1 is SNHLY, CDR2 FYNNEI. The V end lost 8 bases, the J end lost 0 bases, and 11 bases lay between the germline ends. CDR3 region: CASLDRNSYNEQFF. CDR3 bases: TGTGCCAGCCTAGACAGGAACTCCTACAATGAGCAGTTCTTC.

The rearrangement uses TRBV11-2 and TRBJ2-7; no definite D call. CDR1 is SGHAT, CDR2 FQNNGV, per germline. Trimming removed 0 bases from V and 4 bases from J, with 10 bases in between. This CDR3 is 14 amino acids long. CDR3 sequence: CASSLDGSLYEQYF. For the CDR3, the DNA is TGTGCCAGCAGCTTAGATGGGTCCTTATACGAGCAGTACTTC.

This clonotype was detected ten times or more. The V and J genes are TRBV6-5 and TRBJ2-1; a possible D gene is TRBD2 (5 bases). Per germline, CDR1 MNHEY and CDR2 SVGAGI. Trimming cost V 9 bases and J 6 bases, with 12 bases left between them. This CDR3 region has 12 residues. This CDR3 reads CASSDGVNEQFF. The CDR3 DNA reads TGTGCCAGTTCTGACGGGGTCAATGAGCAGTTCTTC.

This rearrangement joins TRBV12-3 or TRBV12-4 to TRBJ1-1; D is possibly TRBD1 (5 bases). V was pared by 5 bases and J by 0 bases, with 10 bases between. The CDR3 is made up of 14 amino acids. In nucleotides, the CDR3 is TGTGCCAGCAGTCGGGACGGATTGAACACTGAAGCTTTCTTT. Its translation: CASSRDGLNTEAFF.

V gene TRBV6-2 or TRBV6-3 combines with J gene TRBJ2-5; D perhaps matches TRBD1 (5 bases). Germline CDR1 MNHEY, CDR2 SVGEGT. Trimming took 7 bases from V and 9 from J, leaving 21 bases between them. The length of the CDR3 is 14 residues. As DNA, the CDR3 is TGTGCCAGCACCTTGGACAACTTCAATGGGGCCCAGTACTTC. Translated, it gives CASTLDNFNGAQYF.

The sample holds many counts of this clonotype. V is TRBV2 and J is TRBJ2-3; tentative D call: TRBD1 (5 bases). Germline assignment: CDR1 SNHLY and CDR2 FYNNEI. Trimming cost V 8 bases and J 2 bases, with 14 bases left between them. CDR3 length: 14 residues. CDR3 region: CASLWGSYTDTQYF. The CDR3 region has the DNA TGTGCCAGCTTATGGGGCAGTTACACAGATACGCAGTATTTT.

This CDR3 reads CASSQVGGGANEQFF. In DNA form, the CDR3 reads TGCGCCAGCAGCCAAGTTGGCGGGGGGGCCAATGAGCAGTTCTTC. The chain is built from TRBV4-1 and TRBJ2-1, with 9 nucleotides matching TRBD2. Germline lookup yields CDR1 MGHRA and CDR2 YSYEKL. The V gene end was trimmed by 1 base and the J gene end by 6 bases; junction bases not matched to a gene: 4. This CDR3 comprises 15 residues.

The chain uses TRBV27 and TRBJ2-7; 9 nucleotides agree with TRBD1. Germline V lookup: CDR1 MNHEY, CDR2 SMNVEV (reference sequence). The CDR3 is 15 amino acids. Unmatched junction bases numbered 6, after V lost 5 bases and J lost 1 base. The CDR3 reads CASSAGQGGSYEQYF. DNA of the CDR3: TGTGCCAGCAGTGCGGGACAGGGAGGATCCTACGAGCAGTACTTC.

This chain links TRBV7-8 with TRBJ2-3; tentatively, D is TRBD1 or TRBD2 (5 bases each). The CDR3 runs 13 residues. Per germline, CDR1 SGHVS and CDR2 FQNEAQ. The V end was cut by 5 bases, the J end by 4 bases, with 10 bases between. The CDR3 DNA is TGTGCCAGCAGCGGGGGAAGACCAGATACGCAGTATTTT. This encodes CASSGGRPDTQYF.

The V gene is TRBV5-6, the J gene TRBJ1-4, with D unclear. Germline V gene sequence: CDR1 SGHDT, CDR2 YYEEEE. The CDR3 is made up of 14 amino acids. V lost 4 bases to trimming and J lost 7 bases, with 14 bases between them. The CDR3 here is CASSPGPGGEKLFF. In DNA form, the CDR3 reads TGTGCCAGCAGCCCCGGGCCCGGAGGTGAAAAACTGTTTTTT.

The chain carries TRBV3-1 and TRBJ2-3, with D maybe TRBD2 (6 bases). This CDR3 region has 16 residues. In germline, CDR1 is LGHDT, CDR2 YNNKEL (reference sequence). The V and J ends lost 1 base and 4 bases respectively, with 15 bases between them. The chain's CDR3 is CASSQVPREYSDTQYF. In DNA, the CDR3 is TGTGCCAGCAGCCAAGTTCCCCGGGAGTACTCAGATACGCAGTATTTT.

This clonotype appeared many times. The chain joins TRBV12-3 or TRBV12-4 to TRBJ1-2; D gene uncertain. The CDR3 is made up of 16 amino acids. Trimming stripped 2 bases from V and 2 bases from J, with 15 bases between. CDR3 region: CASSLLVTLDNYGYTF. CDR3 in DNA: TGTGCCAGCAGTTTACTCGTAACTCTAGACAACTATGGCTACACCTTC.

This chain links TRBV12-3 or TRBV12-4 with TRBJ2-1; D gene ambiguous. The CDR3 totals 16 residues. Trimming stripped 4 bases from V and 0 bases from J, with 13 bases between. CDR3 sequence: CASSSREPSSYNEQFF. In DNA, the CDR3 is TGTGCCAGCAGTTCCCGAGAACCAAGCTCCTACAATGAGCAGTTCTTC.

The chain links TRBV27 to TRBJ2-2; 7 nucleotides match TRBD2. V was pared by 3 bases and J by 3 bases, with 7 bases of the junction left unmatched. The CDR3 extends over 16 amino acids. The germline CDR1 and CDR2 sequences are MNHEY and SMNVEV (reference sequence). For the CDR3, the DNA is TGTGCCAGCAGTTTTACGGGAGGTTCATACACCGGGGAGCTGTTTTTT. This translates into CASSFTGGSYTGELFF.

This clonotype appeared many times. This rearrangement joins TRBV4-3 to TRBJ2-7; no firm D call. V shed 2 bases and J shed 1 base, with 15 bases lying between them. This CDR3 is 16 amino acids long. CDR1 and CDR2 (germline): LGHNA, YSLEER. The CDR3 spells CASSQSLDGNSYEQYF. As DNA, the CDR3 is TGCGCCAGCAGCCAATCTCTGGACGGCAATTCCTACGAGCAGTACTTC.

This clonotype was counted between two and nine times. The V call is TRBV6-1, the J call TRBJ2-5; D gene ambiguous. This CDR3 is 15 amino acids long. CDR1 and CDR2 from the germline V gene are MNHNS and SASEGT. V dropped 2 bases and J dropped 2 bases, with 12 bases sitting between them. CDR3 DNA sequence: TGTGCCAGCAGTGAATCCGTACTAACGCAAGAGACCCAGTACTTC. This gives the protein CASSESVLTQETQYF.

This clonotype was seen only a few times. The genes are TRBV4-1 and TRBJ2-7; D perhaps matches TRBD2 (5 bases). Germline V gene data show CDR1 as MGHRA and CDR2 as YSYEKL. The V gene lost 1 base and the J gene lost 3 bases, with 16 bases spanning the gap. CDR3 size: 16 residues. The CDR3 here is CASSQAEGLSGYEQYF. The DNA for the CDR3 is TGCGCCAGCAGCCAAGCAGAGGGTCTTAGTGGCTACGAGCAGTACTTC.

J is TRBJ1-2 and V is TRBV4-1; D might be TRBD1 (5 bases). V was cut by 0 bases and J by 1 base, with 9 bases left in between. CDR3 length equals 15 residues. Germline V gene lookup returns CDR1 MGHRA and CDR2 YSYEKL. The CDR3 sequence is CASSQEGGGNYGYTF. In DNA, the CDR3 is TGCGCCAGCAGCCAAGAGGGGGGAGGTAACTATGGCTACACCTTC.

This rearrangement joins TRBV28 to TRBJ2-2, with 10 nucleotides matching TRBD1. V was pared by 3 bases and J by 5 bases, with 3 bases of the junction left unmatched. Germline V gene data show CDR1 as MDHEN and CDR2 as SYDVKM. The CDR3 runs 15 residues. The CDR3 sequence: CASSFGTGETGELFF. DNA of the CDR3: TGTGCCAGCAGTTTCGGGACAGGGGAAACCGGGGAGCTGTTTTTT.